This T cell receptor beta chain came from a study of Ad26.COV2.S vaccination and SARS-CoV-2 variants. The study's findings and limits: Measurement of non-spike TCR breadth gave similar results in vaccine and placebo recipients. Breadth, reportedly substantial, characterized the spike-specific CD8+ and CD4+ T cell responses after vaccination.

Method: immunoSEQ multiplex PCR; TCRdb's copy keeps in-frame clones and lacks some. The top ten hold roughly 10% of the sample, which has hundreds of thousands of clones, 70% to 90% seen once. This clone was detected only once. The antigen is not known. Treatment described: 15 to 20 received Ad26.COV2.S at low or high dose, single or two shots; 5 received placebo; per-sample allocation not given. The investigators took samples on day 63 after the first vaccine or placebo injection. Trimming took off 3 bases at V and 7 bases at J, with 7 bases between the two ends. This CDR3 spans 12 amino acids. Germline assignment: CDR1 MDHEN and CDR2 SYDVKM.

The chain employs TRBV28 and TRBJ2-1; D unclear. Sequencing was performed on peripheral blood, taken in a trial of Ad26.COV2.S vaccine versus placebo. The receptor comes from a person aged 18 to 59 who received the Ad26.COV2.S COVID-19 vaccine or a placebo. The CDR3 is CASSLSQNEQFF. DNA of the CDR3: TGTGCCAGCAGTTTGTCCCAAAATGAGCAGTTCTTC.